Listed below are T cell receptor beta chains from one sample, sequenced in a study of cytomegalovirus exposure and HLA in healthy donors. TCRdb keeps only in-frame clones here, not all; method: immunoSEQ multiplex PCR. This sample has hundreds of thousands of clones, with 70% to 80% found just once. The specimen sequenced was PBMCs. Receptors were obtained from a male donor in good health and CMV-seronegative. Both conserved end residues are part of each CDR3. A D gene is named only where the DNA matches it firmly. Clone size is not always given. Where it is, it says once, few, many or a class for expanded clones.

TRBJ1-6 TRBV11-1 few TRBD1 TGTGCCAGCAGCGCGAACAGGGGTCAGTCACCCCTCCACTTT CASSANRGQSPLHF
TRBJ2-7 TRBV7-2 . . TGTGCCAGCAGCTATTACGCAGGCGAGCAGTACTTC CASSYYAGEQYF
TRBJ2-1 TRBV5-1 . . TGCGCCAGCAGCTTGGGCGGGGATGAGCAGCTCTTC CASSLGGDEQLF
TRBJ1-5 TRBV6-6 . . TGTGCCAGCACTCCTAAACCGAGCAATCAGCCCCAGCATTTT CASTPKPSNQPQHF
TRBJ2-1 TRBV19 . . TGTGCCAGTAGTATAGTGGCTAGCAATGAGCAGTTCTTC CASSIVASNEQFF
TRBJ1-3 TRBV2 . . TGTGCCAGCAGGCAGGACACCTCTGGAAACACCATATATTTT CASRQDTSGNTIYF
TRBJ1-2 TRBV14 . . TGTGCCAGCAGCCAAGAAAGGGGAAGATATGCTGGCTACACCTTC CASSQERGRYAGYTF
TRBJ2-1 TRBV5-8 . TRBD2 TGTGCCAGCAGCTTGGGATCATCAGCGGGAGGATTTAATGAGCAGTTCTTC CASSLGSSAGGFNEQFF
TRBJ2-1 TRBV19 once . TGTGCCAGCACCGTGGGGGGATACTACAATGAGCAGTTCTTC CASTVGGYYNEQFF
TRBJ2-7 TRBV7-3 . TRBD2 TGTGCCAGCAGCCAGTGGGCAGGACTAGCGGGTCCCAACTACGAGCAGTACTTC CASSQWAGLAGPNYEQYF
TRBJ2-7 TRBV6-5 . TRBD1 TGTGCCAGCAGCGGACAGGGGGCGATCGAGCAGTACTTC CASSGQGAIEQYF
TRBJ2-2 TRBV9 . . TGTGCCAGCAGCGTAGTAACGAGCGGGGAGCTGTTTTTT CASSVVTSGELFF
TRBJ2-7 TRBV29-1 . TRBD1 TGCAGCGCGACAGGGCATAACTACGAGCAGTACTTC CSATGHNYEQYF
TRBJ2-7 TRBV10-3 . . TGTGCCATCAGTGATGGTGGGAGTTACTACGAGCAGTACTTC CAISDGGSYYEQYF
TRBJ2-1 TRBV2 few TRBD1 TGTGCCAGCGGCATGGGACAGGGGACGAGTGAGCAGTTCTTC CASGMGQGTSEQFF
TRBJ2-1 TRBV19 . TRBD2 TGTGCCAGTATACCGACTAGCGCCGATGAGCAGTTCTTC CASIPTSADEQFF
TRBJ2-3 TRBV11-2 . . TGTGCCAGCACCTCTAGTCAAGCGGCTAGCACAGATACGCAGTATTTT CASTSSQAASTDTQYF
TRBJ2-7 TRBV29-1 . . TGCAGCGTTCAGGACTACGAGCAGTACTTC CSVQDYEQYF
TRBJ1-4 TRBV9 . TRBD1 TGTGCCAGCAGCGACCGACAGGGGAGAGGGACTAATGAAAAACTGTTTTTT CASSDRQGRGTNEKLFF
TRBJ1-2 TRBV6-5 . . TGTGCCAGCAGTCATGAGGGGGTAAGCTATGGCTACACCTTC CASSHEGVSYGYTF
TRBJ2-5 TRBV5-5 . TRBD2 TGTGCCAGCACCCTGGGAGGGTCGTATGAGACCCAGTACTTC CASTLGGSYETQYF
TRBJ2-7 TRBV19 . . TGTGCCAGTATGGCGGACAGGACGGGACTTTACGAGCAGTACTTC CASMADRTGLYEQYF
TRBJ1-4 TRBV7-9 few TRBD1 TGTGCCAGCAGCCCTGGGGACAGGGGCCCAACTAATGAAAAACTGTTTTTT CASSPGDRGPTNEKLFF
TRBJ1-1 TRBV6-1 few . TGTGCCAGCAGTGAAGCGGGGGGGACCACTGAAGCTTTCTTT CASSEAGGTTEAFF
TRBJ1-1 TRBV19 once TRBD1 TGTGCCAGTAGTAAGGACAGGGGGCAGACTGAAGCTTTCTTT CASSKDRGQTEAFF
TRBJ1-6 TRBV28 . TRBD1 TGTGCCACCGTAGGGGGCAAAGGTTCACCCCTCCACTTT CATVGGKGSPLHF
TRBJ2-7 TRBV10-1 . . TGCGCCAGCTCCGCCGGGGGTAGCTACGAGCAGTACTTC CASSAGGSYEQYF
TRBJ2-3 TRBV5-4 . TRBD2 TGTGCCAGCAGCTCATTAGCGGGTAGCACAGATACGCAGTATTTT CASSSLAGSTDTQYF
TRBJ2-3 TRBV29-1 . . TGCAGCGGGTTGGGCCCACTCGCTAGCACAGATACGCAGTATTTT CSGLGPLASTDTQYF
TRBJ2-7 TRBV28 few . TGTGCCAGCAAGTTGGGCGGGATGAGCTCCTACGAGCAGTACTTC CASKLGGMSSYEQYF
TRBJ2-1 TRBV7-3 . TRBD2 TGTGCCAGCAGCTTAAATCCTAGCGGGATTAGGGGCAATGAGCAGTTCTTC CASSLNPSGIRGNEQFF
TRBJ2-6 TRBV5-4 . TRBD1 TGTGCCAGCAGCTTTGGGACAGCTGGGGCCAACGTCCTGACTTTC CASSFGTAGANVLTF
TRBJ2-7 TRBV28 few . TGTGCCAGCCGCTTACACACGGGACTTGGGGAGTACTTC CASRLHTGLGEYF
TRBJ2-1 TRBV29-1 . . TGCAGCGTCGGACATTATGAGCAGTTCTTC CSVGHYEQFF
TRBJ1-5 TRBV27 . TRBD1 TGTGCCAGCAGTTTATGGGCCCCGCGAGGGGGCTCTCGGCAGCCCCAGCATTTT CASSLWAPRGGSRQPQHF
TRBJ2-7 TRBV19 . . TGTGCCAGTAAAAGTTTCAGCGGCGACTACGAGCAGTACTTC CASKSFSGDYEQYF
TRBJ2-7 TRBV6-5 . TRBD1 TGTGCCAGCAGTCAGACAGGGGTTACGGCCTACGAGCAGTACTTC CASSQTGVTAYEQYF
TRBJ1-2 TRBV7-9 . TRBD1 TGTGCCAGCAGCCGTATTGGACGACAGGGGGGTGGCTACACCTTC CASSRIGRQGGGYTF
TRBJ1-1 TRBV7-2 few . TGTGCCAGCAGCCCGCAGAGGGCACAGGGTTCGGAAGCTTTCTTT CASSPQRAQGSEAFF
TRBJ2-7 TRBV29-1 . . TGCAGCGTTGAACTAGGGGGGGCGGGGTTCTCCTACGAGCAGTACTTC CSVELGGAGFSYEQYF